This TCR beta chain originates from a study of shared clonotypes between healthy human individuals. In the study overall: The people who gave samples were a couple of women and a few men aged 18 to 49. Per donor, three plates held CD4 naive cells, three held CD4 memory, two held CD8 naive and one held CD8 memory. Study observations and caveats: Enrolling few donors narrowed the genetic and exposure-history diversity that was represented.

At deep level, the assay was performed. Assay used: immunoSEQ multiplex PCR; TCRdb lists only in-frame clones, some missing. The sample shows 2,500,000 or so clones, approximately 93% of them seen only once. About this clone itself: Its specificity is not known.

The CDR3 has 15 residues. From germline, CDR1 is ENHRY and CDR2 SYGVKD. The V end was cut by 7 bases, the J end by 2 bases, with 15 bases between. This sequence was found in a man aged 18 to 29 in good health. Some clones in this sample may be carry-over from other donors' samples. The rearrangement links TRBV10-3 to TRBJ2-1; the D gene could be TRBD1 or TRBD2 (7 bases each). The sequenced sample consisted of naive CD4+ T cells from PBMCs. Subset given: CD45RA+ positively selected. The CDR3 sequence: CAITPGGGPYNEQFF. The DNA for the CDR3 is TGTGCCATCACACCAGGGGGAGGGCCCTACAATGAGCAGTTCTTC.